The 21 T cell receptor beta chains below come from one sample, sequenced in a study of blood T cell repertoires in COVID-19. Libraries were prepared by immunoSEQ multiplex PCR; TCRdb keeps only in-frame clonotypes and omits some of them. The sample has more than 300,000 clones; 75% to 90% are singletons. The material sequenced was PBMCs or T cells enriched from blood (not recorded which). The receptors were gathered from a woman aged 50 to 65 who had recovered from COVID-19.

This clone was observed a few times. This chain joins TRBV5-1 and TRBJ1-1; the D gene is possibly TRBD1 (5 bases). This CDR3 spans 13 amino acids. Trimming pared 1 base from V and 6 bases from J, leaving 10 bases between. Germline CDR1 SGHRS, CDR2 YFSETQ. CDR3 region: CASSLTGTSEAFF. The DNA for the CDR3 is TGCGCCAGCAGCTTGACAGGTACGTCTGAAGCTTTCTTT.

This clone was counted once. J is TRBJ2-1 and V is TRBV4-3; 10 bases line up with TRBD2. Trimming cost V 0 bases and J 8 bases; bases outside gene matches: 13. The CDR3 runs to 18 residues. The germline V gene has CDR1 LGHNA and CDR2 YSLEER. The CDR3, as DNA: TGCGCCAGCAGCCAAGAACCCCCGGGGTCTAGCGGGGGCCATGAGCAGTTCTTC. It encodes CASSQEPPGSSGGHEQFF.

The chain uses TRBV19 and TRBJ2-7; 8 nucleotides agree with TRBD1. CDR3 length: 14 residues. The germline V gene encodes CDR1 LNHDA and CDR2 SQIVND (reference sequence). Trimming removed 5 bases from V and 2 bases from J; junction bases left unmatched: 5. The CDR3 sequence is CASSLVQGAYEQYF. The CDR3 DNA reads TGTGCCAGTAGTTTGGTACAGGGGGCCTACGAGCAGTACTTC.

CDR3 loop: CSVEEVLTQYF. The CDR3 region has the DNA TGCAGCGTTGAAGAGGTACTTACGCAGTATTTT. V gene TRBV29-1 combines with J gene TRBJ2-3; D ambiguous. The CDR3 extends over 11 amino acids. Germline V gene data show CDR1 as SQVTM and CDR2 as ANQGSEA. The ends were cut back, 0 bases at V and 8 bases at J, with 6 bases in the middle.

The V and J genes are TRBV7-9 and TRBJ2-7; TRBD1 is a possible D gene (6 bases). The CDR3 totals 13 residues. The V gene lost 5 bases and the J gene lost 6 bases, with 14 bases spanning the gap. The germline V gene has CDR1 SEHNR and CDR2 FQNEAQ (reference sequence). The DNA of the CDR3 is TGTGCCAGCAGCCACATCAGGACAGTCGAGCAGTACTTC. This codes for CASSHIRTVEQYF.

On this clone itself: Different DNA sequences within this sample yield the same CDR3. For the CDR3, the DNA is TGTGCCACCAGTGATACAGGTGGCACAGATACGCAGTATTTT. Amino acid sequence: CATSDTGGTDTQYF. The chain recombines TRBV24-1 with TRBJ2-3; the D gene is possibly TRBD1 (5 bases). The V and J ends lost 3 bases and 1 base respectively, with 7 bases between them. Germline-derived CDR1 and CDR2 are KGHDR and SFDVKD. This CDR3 region has 14 residues.

This clone was counted once. The V call is TRBV10-3, the J call TRBJ1-1, with D possibly matching TRBD1 (5 bases). Germline CDR1 ENHRY, CDR2 SYGVKD. CDR3 length equals 14 residues. V lost 0 bases, J lost 2 bases, and 7 bases lay in between. DNA of the CDR3: TGTGCCATCAGTGAGTCAGGGGATAACACTGAAGCTTTCTTT. This codes for CAISESGDNTEAFF.

V usage is TRBV5-6 and J usage is TRBJ2-1; 10 nucleotides line up with TRBD1. V shed 4 bases, J shed 7 bases, and the junction held 8 bases outside the gene matches. The CDR3 length is 15 residues. The germline gives CDR1 SGHDT, CDR2 YYEEEE. CDR3 sequence (DNA): TGTGCCAGCAGCCGTGACAGGGGGCGAGGGAATGAGCAGTTCTTC. Amino acid sequence: CASSRDRGRGNEQFF.

The chain carries TRBV2 and TRBJ1-2; 11 bases agree with TRBD1. V gave up 5 bases and J gave up 6 bases; unmatched junction bases: 5. The CDR3 is 14 amino acids. Germline V gene data show CDR1 as SNHLY and CDR2 as FYNNEI. CDR3 in DNA: TGTGCCAGCAGTTGGACAGGGGGCATCGATGGCTACACCTTC. Translated: CASSWTGGIDGYTF.

The chain has TRBV6-2 or TRBV6-3 and TRBJ2-7; 13 positions match TRBD2. CDR3 length: 19 amino acids. The trim removed 3 bases at V and 2 bases at J, leaving 13 bases unmatched. Germline loops: CDR1 MNHEY, CDR2 SVGEGT. DNA for the CDR3: TGTGCCAGCAGTTATCGTGCGCGGCAAGGACTAGCGGGAGCCTACGAGCAGTACTTC. Protein product: CASSYRARQGLAGAYEQYF.

The rearrangement uses TRBV13 and TRBJ2-1, with TRBD1 as a possible D gene (6 bases). The CDR3 runs to 16 residues. The V gene's germline CDR1 is PRHDT and CDR2 FYEKMQ (reference sequence). Between the trimmed V and J ends, which lost 4 bases and 2 bases, there was a span of 15 bases. The CDR3 DNA reads as TGTGCCAGCAGCTCCTTGGCAGGGGTCGCCTACAATGAGCAGTTCTTC. Translation gives CASSSLAGVAYNEQFF.

This chain links TRBV5-8 with TRBJ1-1, with no clear D. The CDR3 runs 16 residues. V gave up 1 base and J gave up 6 bases, with 19 bases separating them. Germline loops: CDR1 SGHTS, CDR2 YDEGEE. The CDR3: CASSLFTTVSGAEAFF. In DNA form, the CDR3 reads TGTGCCAGCAGCTTGTTCACAACGGTTTCTGGAGCTGAAGCTTTCTTT.

This clone was counted only a few times. This CDR3 is CASSYVGRFNEQFF. The CDR3 nucleotides are TGTGCCAGCAGTTACGTTGGCAGATTCAATGAGCAGTTCTTC. The V and J genes are TRBV6-2 or TRBV6-3 and TRBJ2-1, with unresolved D. The length of the CDR3 is 14 residues. From germline, CDR1 is MNHEY and CDR2 SVGEGT. Trimming removed 2 bases from V and 6 bases from J, with 11 bases in between.

The chain has TRBV28 and TRBJ2-3, with TRBD2 matching 9 bases. V shed 5 bases, J shed 0 bases, and the junction held 3 bases outside the gene matches. CDR1 MDHEN and CDR2 SYDVKM come from the germline V gene. The CDR3 consists of 15 residues. Here the CDR3 DNA reads TGTGCCAGCAGTAATAGCGGGAGCAGCACAGATACGCAGTATTTT. This sequence encodes CASSNSGSSTDTQYF.

About this clone itself: Just one base apart from a much larger clone, this may be a read error. This chain uses TRBV6-5 with TRBJ1-5; D is uncertain. This CDR3 has 13 residues. Trimming stripped 2 bases from V and 6 bases from J, with 8 bases between. Germline V gene lookup returns CDR1 MNHEY and CDR2 SVGAGI. CDR3 region: CASSYASGQPQHF. CDR3 coding DNA: TGTGCCAGCAGTTACGCCAGCGGTCAGCCCCAGCATTTT.

The chain has TRBV19 and TRBJ1-2; tentatively, D is TRBD1 (5 bases). Germline CDR1 LNHDA, CDR2 SQIVND (reference sequence). Trimming stripped 2 bases from V and 3 bases from J, with 16 bases between. The CDR3 sequence is 16 residues long. CDR3 sequence reads: CASSISWEQVYYGYTF. CDR3 nucleotide sequence: TGTGCCAGTAGTATAAGCTGGGAACAGGTCTACTATGGCTACACCTTC.

J is TRBJ1-5 and V is TRBV27; D perhaps matches TRBD1 (6 bases). The germline gives CDR1 MNHEY, CDR2 SMNVEV (reference sequence). Trimming pared 6 bases from V and 9 bases from J, leaving 18 bases between. This CDR3 spans 14 amino acids. CDR3 sequence: CASSPPGTHTPQHF. In DNA, the CDR3 is TGTGCCAGCAGCCCCCCCGGGACACATACGCCCCAGCATTTT.

The CDR3 region is CASSLSWGEAVLYF. The CDR3 nucleotides read TGCGCCAGCAGCTTGTCTTGGGGCGAGGCGGTACTTTACTTC. V is TRBV5-1 and J is TRBJ2-7, with D maybe TRBD1 (5 bases). Trimming stripped 1 base from V and 13 bases from J, with 21 bases between. This CDR3 spans 14 amino acids. The V gene's germline CDR1 is SGHRS and CDR2 YFSETQ.

For this clone: Compared with germline, one end of the junction differs, possibly owing to a read error. This chain connects TRBV4-2 to TRBJ1-1, with a possible D match to TRBD1 (6 bases). Germline loops: CDR1 LGHNA, CDR2 YNFKEQ. This CDR3 region has 17 residues. The CDR3 sequence: CASNQEQGVGGYTEAFF. CDR3 DNA: TGTGCCAGCAACCAAGAACAGGGCGTGGGGGGGTACACTGAAGCTTTCTTT.

The rearrangement joins TRBV15 to TRBJ2-3; D is ambiguous. The V end lost 3 bases, the J end lost 4 bases, and 5 bases lay between the germline ends. The germline V gene has CDR1 LNHNV and CDR2 YYDKDF (reference sequence). This CDR3 contains 12 residues. The CDR3 spells CATSREPDTQYF. The DNA for the CDR3 is TGTGCCACCAGCAGGGAGCCAGATACGCAGTATTTT.

This clone was found a few times. This chain joins TRBV30 and TRBJ1-2; D not resolved. CDR1 is GTSNPN and CDR2 is SVGIG in the germline V gene (reference sequence). V was shortened by 5 bases and J by 8 bases, with 12 bases between the two germline ends. The CDR3 contains 11 residues. The CDR3 DNA is TGTGCCTGGTGGTTTAGGAGCGGCTACACCTTC. Amino acid sequence: CAWWFRSGYTF. Drawing the rest from reference TRBV30 and TRBJ1-2, the complete variable domain is SQTIHQWPATLVQPVGSPLSLECTVEGTSNPNLYWYRQAAGRGLQLLFYSVGIGQISSEVPQNLSASRPQDRQFILSSKKLLLSDSGFYLCAWWFRSGYTFGSGTRLTVV.